Listed below are T cell receptor beta chains from one sample, sequenced in a study of T cell repertoires in cytomegalovirus infection. Their antigens are not known. TCRdb re-called the reads through MiXCR, storing one row per CDR3 protein. The sample holds 900,000 to 950,000 distinct CDR3 sequences, 30% to 40% seen once. The specimen was cultured CD8+ T cells from PBMCs, collected from culture after CMV antigen stimulation. The receptors derive from a human donor in good health (CMV status not recorded). Some clones in this sample may be carry-over from other donors' samples. The CDR3 runs from the conserved cysteine through the conserved F or W. A D gene is named only where the DNA matches it firmly. Clone size, where shown, is once, few, many, or a class for clones that have expanded.

clone size | J gene | V gene | D gene | CDR3 DNA | CDR3 protein
NA | TRBJ2-5 | TRBV12-3/TRBV12-4 | TRBD2 | TGTGCCAGCACCAATTCTAGACTAGCGGGGGTTGAAGAGACCCAGTACTTC | CASTNSRLAGVEETQYF
NA | TRBJ2-3 | TRBV6-1 | TRBD2 | TGTGCCAGCAGTCCCGGGACTCGGGGGGCAGATACGCAGTATTTT | CASSPGTRGADTQYF
many | TRBJ2-2 | TRBV7-8 | NA | TGTGCCAGCAGCCCCCGTGGGCAGTGGGAGCTGTTTTTT | CASSPRGQWELFF
few | TRBJ1-1 | TRBV9 | TRBD1 | TGTGCCAGCAGCGTAAATAGGGACAGGTCGAACACTGAAGCTTTCTTT | CASSVNRDRSNTEAFF
many | TRBJ1-2 | TRBV7-8 | TRBD1 | TGTGCCAGCTTGGACAGGCTTACGGGGGGCTACACCTTC | CASLDRLTGGYTF
NA | TRBJ1-6 | TRBV7-3 | TRBD1 | TGTGCCAGCAGCTTAAACCGGGACAGGACTTCACCCCTCCACTTT | CASSLNRDRTSPLHF
few | TRBJ1-1 | TRBV27 | NA | TGTGCCAGCAGTCCACGAGCAGCCCTCACTGAAGCTTTCTTT | CASSPRAALTEAFF
NA | TRBJ2-1 | TRBV5-8 | NA | TGTGCCAGCGAAGGGGGGGAAGGGAGATATGAGCAGTTCTTC | CASEGGEGRYEQFF
NA | TRBJ2-3 | TRBV15 | NA | TGTGCCACCAGCAGAGATCGAGGGATAAACACAGATACGCAGTATTTT | CATSRDRGINTDTQYF
many | TRBJ1-6 | TRBV7-6 | NA | TGTGCCAGCAGCCAGGGACAAATTTCACCCCTCCACTTT | CASSQGQISPLHF
few | TRBJ1-5 | TRBV2 | NA | TGTGCCAGCAGTGAAGGGGGGGTCGGCAATCAGCCCCAGCATTTT | CASSEGGVGNQPQHF
NA | TRBJ2-5 | TRBV19 | TRBD2 | TGTGCCAGTGGGGGACTAGCGGGGCCAGAGACCCAGTACTTC | CASGGLAGPETQYF
NA | TRBJ1-6 | TRBV28 | NA | TGTGCCAGCAGTTTCCTGGGCCTTTATAATTCACCCCTCCACTTT | CASSFLGLYNSPLHF
few | TRBJ2-1 | TRBV5-4 | NA | TGTGCCAGCAGAGGGCGGGGGCCCCCCTATGAGCAGTTCTTC | CASRGRGPPYEQFF
few | TRBJ2-3 | TRBV12-3/TRBV12-4 | TRBD2 | TGTGCCAGCAGTTCCCTCCTGAGCGGGGGGGGGGAAGATACGCAGTATTTT | CASSSLLSGGGEDTQYF
few | TRBJ2-1 | TRBV27 | NA | TGTGCCAGCAGTTTAAGGGACCCGACCTACAATGAGCAGTTCTTC | CASSLRDPTYNEQFF
once | TRBJ2-3 | TRBV6-4 | TRBD1 | TGTGCCAGCAGTGTCCGTCCGGGACAGGCGAGCAGCGCAGATACGCAGTATTTT | CASSVRPGQASSADTQYF
NA | TRBJ1-1 | TRBV15 | TRBD1 | TGTGCCACCAGCCTATACAGGGGGCCAAACACTGAAGCTTTCTTT | CATSLYRGPNTEAFF
NA | TRBJ2-2 | TRBV11-2 | NA | TGTGCCAGCAGCACCACCCTGGGCGACGGCCGGAACACCGGGGAGCTGTTTTTT | CASSTTLGDGRNTGELFF
few | TRBJ2-7 | TRBV19 | NA | TGTGCCAGTAGTATAGAGAGTTCGGCGACCTACGAGCAGTACTTC | CASSIESSATYEQYF
few | TRBJ2-3 | TRBV27 | NA | TGTGCCAGCAGTCCTAAAGGGGGGGCTACCACAGATACGCAGTATTTT | CASSPKGGATTDTQYF
NA | TRBJ2-7 | TRBV19 | TRBD2 | TGTGCCAGTAGTATACGGCTAGCGGGGCCCTACGAGCAGTACTTC | CASSIRLAGPYEQYF
NA | TRBJ2-1 | TRBV13 | NA | TGTGCCAGCAGCTCGACGATCACAAATGAGCAGTTCTTC | CASSSTITNEQFF
NA | TRBJ2-1 | TRBV24-1 | TRBD2 | TGTGCCACCAGTGATGGGGGGGGGGTCTACAATGAGCAGTTCTTC | CATSDGGGVYNEQFF
many | TRBJ2-3 | TRBV7-2 | NA | TGTGCCAGCAGCTCCGACTGGGACGGGCGAGATACGCAGTATTTT | CASSSDWDGRDTQYF
NA | TRBJ1-3 | TRBV9 | NA | TGTGCCAGCAGCGTAGTTCCGGGGGGCAAAGCTGGAAACACCATATATTTT | CASSVVPGGKAGNTIYF
NA | TRBJ1-5 | TRBV6-1 | TRBD1 | TGTGCCAGTGGGCCGGGACAGGCATTGGTGGAGCCCCAGCATTTT | CASGPGQALVEPQHF
few | TRBJ2-5 | TRBV12-3/TRBV12-4 | TRBD2 | TGTGCCAGCAGTTTTGAGTTATTGGGGCGGGGGGGCCTCCAAGAGACCCAGTACTTC | CASSFELLGRGGLQETQYF
NA | TRBJ1-5 | TRBV6-1 | TRBD1 | TGTGCCAGCGGACAGGGGCTCCGGCGGCAGCCCCAGCATTTT | CASGQGLRRQPQHF
NA | TRBJ2-1 | TRBV7-9 | TRBD2 | TGTGCCAGCAGCTTCGCCGGCGGGGGGGGCTACAATGAGCAGTTCTTC | CASSFAGGGGYNEQFF
few | TRBJ2-1 | TRBV2 | NA | TGTGCCAGCAGCTTGGGGGGGGGCATTGAGCAGTTCTTC | CASSLGGGIEQFF
NA | TRBJ2-7 | TRBV6-2/TRBV6-3 | NA | TGTGCCAGCAGTTACTCTGCGGGCAGGGCCTACGAGCAGTACTTC | CASSYSAGRAYEQYF
few | TRBJ1-1 | TRBV9 | NA | TGTGCCAGCAGCGTACCTTCGGGGACCTTAAAGACTGAAGCTTTCTTT | CASSVPSGTLKTEAFF
NA | TRBJ2-7 | TRBV7-9 | NA | TGTGCCAGCAGCCTCCCACACTACGAGCAGTACTTC | CASSLPHYEQYF
NA | TRBJ1-2 | TRBV5-4 | TRBD1 | TGTGCCAGCAGCTCCGGGACAGGGGGCGACGGCTACACCTTC | CASSSGTGGDGYTF
NA | TRBJ2-3 | TRBV15 | NA | TGTGCCACTCCCTCGTCGCCACACAGCACAGATACGCAGTATTTT | CATPSSPHSTDTQYF